The clone carrying this T cell receptor beta chain showed up many times. This sample is part of a study of metastatic and nonmetastatic thyroid tumors. About the research overall: The study looked at repertoires side by side in blood and in tumor or nodule tissue from malignant and benign thyroid patients.

Thyroid surgery was performed in patients who had received no treatment beforehand. TCRdb re-called the PCR reads via MiXCR. The sample includes roughly 57,000 clones, 20% of them seen just once. From germline, CDR1 is LNHDA and CDR2 SQIVND (reference sequence). Trimming took 3 bases from V and 5 from J, leaving 4 bases between them. The CDR3 is 11 residues long. The material sequenced was blood. The chain uses TRBV19 and TRBJ2-5; D is unresolved. The origin of this receptor is a female donor with papillary thyroid cancer or a benign thyroid nodule (not recorded which). Some clones in this sample may be carry-over from other donors' samples. Here the CDR3 DNA reads TGTGCCAGTAGTATGGGTGAGACCCAGTACTTC. It encodes CASSMGETQYF.